This T cell receptor (beta chain) was observed in a study of T cells in Graves' hyperthyroidism and ophthalmopathy. The CDR3 length is 15 residues. The V gene end was trimmed by 5 bases and the J gene end by 4 bases; junction bases not matched to a gene: 10. Germline V gene data show CDR1 as SEHNR and CDR2 as FQNEAQ (reference sequence). Amplification targeted TCR beta CDR3 regions from RNA transcripts. During a first-round RT-PCR of the TCR CDR3, the HTBI primer set was used. TCRdb passed the multiplex PCR reads through MiXCR, listing each CDR3 protein once. The sample holds about 320,000 distinct CDR3 sequences, roughly 17% seen once. In this sample, this clonotype turned up a few times.

The rearrangement uses TRBV7-9 and TRBJ2-7; TRBD2 matches 8 bases. The receptor was derived from a young man with Graves' hyperthyroidism. The sample comprised blood. The CDR3 here is CASSGSGSELYEQYF. The CDR3 DNA reads TGTGCCAGCAGCGGGAGCGGGAGCGAATTATACGAGCAGTACTTC.